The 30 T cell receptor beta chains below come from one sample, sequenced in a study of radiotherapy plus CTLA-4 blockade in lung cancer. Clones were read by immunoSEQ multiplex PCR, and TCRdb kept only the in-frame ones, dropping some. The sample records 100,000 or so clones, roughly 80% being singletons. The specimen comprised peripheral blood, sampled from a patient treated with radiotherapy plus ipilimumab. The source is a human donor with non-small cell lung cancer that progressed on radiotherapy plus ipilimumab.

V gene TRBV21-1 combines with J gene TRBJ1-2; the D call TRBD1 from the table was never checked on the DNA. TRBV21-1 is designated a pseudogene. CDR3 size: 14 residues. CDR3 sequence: CASSEAGTAIGYTF. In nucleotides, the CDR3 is TGTGCCAGCAGCGAAGCCGGGACAGCGATCGGCTACACCTTC.

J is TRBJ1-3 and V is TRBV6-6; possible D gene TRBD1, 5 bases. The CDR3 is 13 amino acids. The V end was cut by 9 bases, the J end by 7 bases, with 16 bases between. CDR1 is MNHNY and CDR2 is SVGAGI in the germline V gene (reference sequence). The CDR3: CASQQAAPNTIYF. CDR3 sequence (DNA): TGTGCCAGTCAACAGGCCGCCCCGAACACCATATATTTT.

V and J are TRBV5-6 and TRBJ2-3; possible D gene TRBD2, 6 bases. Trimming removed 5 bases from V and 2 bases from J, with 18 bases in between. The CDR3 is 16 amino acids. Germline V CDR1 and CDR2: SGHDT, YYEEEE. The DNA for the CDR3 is TGTGCCAGCAGTCCCGCGGGGCGGGGAATCACAGATACGCAGTATTTT. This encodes CASSPAGRGITDTQYF.

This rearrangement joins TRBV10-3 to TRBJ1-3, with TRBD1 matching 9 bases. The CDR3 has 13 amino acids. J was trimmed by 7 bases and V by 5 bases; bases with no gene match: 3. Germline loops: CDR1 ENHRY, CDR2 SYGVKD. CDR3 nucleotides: TGTGCCATCAGTCCGACAGGGGGGAACACCATATATTTT. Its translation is CAISPTGGNTIYF.

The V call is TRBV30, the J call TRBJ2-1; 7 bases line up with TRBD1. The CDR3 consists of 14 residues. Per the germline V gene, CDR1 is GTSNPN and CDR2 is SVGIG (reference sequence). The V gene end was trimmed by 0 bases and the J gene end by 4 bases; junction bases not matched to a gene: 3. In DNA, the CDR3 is TGTGCCTGGAGTGTTAGCAGGGGGTACAATGAGCAGTTCTTC. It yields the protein CAWSVSRGYNEQFF.

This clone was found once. The CDR3 region is CASSLSTGWGSGNTIYF. CDR3 coding DNA: TGTGCCAGCAGCCTAAGTACCGGGTGGGGCTCTGGAAACACCATATATTTT. The chain uses TRBV14 and TRBJ1-3; no firm D call. CDR3 size: 17 residues. CDR1 and CDR2 from the germline V gene are SGHDN and FVKESK. Trimming stripped 4 bases from V and 0 bases from J, with 16 bases between.

The DNA of the CDR3 is TGTGCCAGTAGTATAGATCGTGAGCAGCCCCAGCATTTT. Amino acid sequence: CASSIDREQPQHF. The chain couples TRBV19 to TRBJ1-5; D unresolved. CDR3 length equals 13 residues. V was cut by 0 bases and J by 7 bases, with 7 bases left in between. The germline V gene encodes CDR1 LNHDA and CDR2 SQIVND (reference sequence).

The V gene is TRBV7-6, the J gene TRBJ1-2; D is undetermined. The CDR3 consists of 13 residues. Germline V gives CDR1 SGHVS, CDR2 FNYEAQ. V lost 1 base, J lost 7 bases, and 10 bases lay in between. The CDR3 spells CASSLGEELGYTF. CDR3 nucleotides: TGTGCCAGCAGCTTAGGAGAGGAGCTTGGCTACACCTTC.

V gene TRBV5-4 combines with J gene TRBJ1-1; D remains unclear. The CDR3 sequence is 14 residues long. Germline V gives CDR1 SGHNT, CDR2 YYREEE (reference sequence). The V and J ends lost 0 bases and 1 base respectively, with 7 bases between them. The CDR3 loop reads CASSLGWGNTEAFF. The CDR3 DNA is TGTGCCAGCAGCTTGGGATGGGGGAACACTGAAGCTTTCTTT. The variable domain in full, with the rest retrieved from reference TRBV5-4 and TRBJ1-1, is ETGVTQSPTHLIKTRGQQVTLRCSSQSGHNTVSWYQQALGQGPQFIFQYYREEENGRGNFPPRFSGLQFPNYSSELNVNALELDDSALYLCASSLGWGNTEAFFGQGTRLTVV.

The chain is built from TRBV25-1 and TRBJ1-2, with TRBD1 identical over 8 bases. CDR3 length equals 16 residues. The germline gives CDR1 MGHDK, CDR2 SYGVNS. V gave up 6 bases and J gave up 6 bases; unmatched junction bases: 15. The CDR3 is CASSQEGRTGRHGYTF. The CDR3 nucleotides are TGTGCCAGCAGCCAGGAGGGAAGGACAGGGCGGCATGGCTACACCTTC.

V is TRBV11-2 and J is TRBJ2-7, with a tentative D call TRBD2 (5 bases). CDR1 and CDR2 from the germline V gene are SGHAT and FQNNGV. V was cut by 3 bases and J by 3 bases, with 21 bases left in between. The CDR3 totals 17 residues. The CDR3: CASSFRLGGTAVYEQYV. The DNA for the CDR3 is TGTGCCAGCAGCTTTAGGCTAGGAGGTACCGCAGTCTACGAGCAGTACGTC.

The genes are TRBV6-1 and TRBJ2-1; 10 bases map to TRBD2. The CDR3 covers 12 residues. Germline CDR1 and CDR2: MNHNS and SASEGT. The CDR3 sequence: CASGTSGVEQFF. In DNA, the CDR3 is TGTGCATCGGGAACTAGCGGGGTAGAGCAGTTCTTC.

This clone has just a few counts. The CDR3 DNA reads TGTGCCACATCACAGGGGTTAATTGAAAAACTGTTTTTT. It encodes CATSQGLIEKLFF. This chain links TRBV6-6 with TRBJ1-4; 7 bases line up with TRBD1. Germline loops: CDR1 MNHNY, CDR2 SVGAGI (reference sequence). The V segment lost 10 bases and the J segment 7 bases; nucleotides outside the gene matches: 9. The CDR3 is 13 residues long.

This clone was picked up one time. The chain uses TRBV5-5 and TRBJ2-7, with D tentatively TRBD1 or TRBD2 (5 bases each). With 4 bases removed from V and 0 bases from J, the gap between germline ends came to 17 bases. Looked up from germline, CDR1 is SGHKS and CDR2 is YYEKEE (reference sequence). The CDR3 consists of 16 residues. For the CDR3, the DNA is TGTGCCAGCAGCCGCAAGGGACGTGGGGCCTCCTACGAGCAGTACTTC. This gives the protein CASSRKGRGASYEQYF. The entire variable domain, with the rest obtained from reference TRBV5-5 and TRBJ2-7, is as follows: DAGVTQSPTHLIKTRGQQVTLRCSPISGHKSVSWYQQVLGQGPQFIFQYYEKEERGRGNFPDRFSARQFPNYSSELNVNALLLGDSALYLCASSRKGRGASYEQYFGPGTRLTVT.

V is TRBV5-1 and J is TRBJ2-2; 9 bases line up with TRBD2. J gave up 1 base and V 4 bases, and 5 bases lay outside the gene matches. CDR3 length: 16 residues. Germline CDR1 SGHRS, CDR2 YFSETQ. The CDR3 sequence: CASSRMTSGNTGELFF. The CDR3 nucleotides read TGCGCCAGCAGCAGGATGACTAGCGGGAACACCGGGGAGCTGTTTTTT. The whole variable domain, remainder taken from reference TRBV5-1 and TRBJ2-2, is KAGVTQTPRYLIKTRGQQVTLSCSPISGHRSVSWYQQTPGQGLQFLFEYFSETQRNKGNFPGRFSGRQFSNSRSEMNVSTLELGDSALYLCASSRMTSGNTGELFFGEGSRLTVL.

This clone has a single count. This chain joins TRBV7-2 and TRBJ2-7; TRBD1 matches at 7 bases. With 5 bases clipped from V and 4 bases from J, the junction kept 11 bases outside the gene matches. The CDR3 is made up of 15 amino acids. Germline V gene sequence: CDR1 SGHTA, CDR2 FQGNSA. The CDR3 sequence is CASSAIGGDFYEQYF. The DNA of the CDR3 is TGTGCCAGCAGCGCTATAGGGGGCGATTTTTACGAGCAGTACTTC.

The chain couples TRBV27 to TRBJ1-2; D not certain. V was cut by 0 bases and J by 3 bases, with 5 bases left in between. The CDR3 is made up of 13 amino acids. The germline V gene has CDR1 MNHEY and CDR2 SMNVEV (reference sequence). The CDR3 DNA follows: TGTGCCAGCAGTTTATCGTCCGACTATGGCTACACCTTC. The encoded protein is CASSLSSDYGYTF.

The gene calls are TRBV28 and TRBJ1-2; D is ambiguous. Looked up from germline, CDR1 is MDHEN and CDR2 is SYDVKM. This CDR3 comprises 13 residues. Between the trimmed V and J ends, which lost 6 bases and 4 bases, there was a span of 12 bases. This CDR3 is CASRDPSGYGYTF. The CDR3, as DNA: TGTGCCAGCAGGGACCCGAGCGGCTATGGCTACACCTTC.

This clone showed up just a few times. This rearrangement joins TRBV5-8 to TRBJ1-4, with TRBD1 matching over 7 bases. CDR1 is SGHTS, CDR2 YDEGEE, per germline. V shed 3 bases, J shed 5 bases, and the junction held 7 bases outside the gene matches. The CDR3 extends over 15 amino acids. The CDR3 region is CASSWGGQRNEKLFF. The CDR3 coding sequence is TGTGCCAGCAGCTGGGGGGGACAGAGGAATGAAAAACTGTTTTTT.

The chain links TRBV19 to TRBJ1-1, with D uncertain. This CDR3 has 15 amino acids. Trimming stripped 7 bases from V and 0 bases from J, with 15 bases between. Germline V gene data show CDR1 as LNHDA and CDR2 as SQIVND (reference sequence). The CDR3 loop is CASMDRRVMNTEAFF. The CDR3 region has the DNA TGTGCCAGTATGGATCGGCGGGTAATGAACACTGAAGCTTTCTTT.

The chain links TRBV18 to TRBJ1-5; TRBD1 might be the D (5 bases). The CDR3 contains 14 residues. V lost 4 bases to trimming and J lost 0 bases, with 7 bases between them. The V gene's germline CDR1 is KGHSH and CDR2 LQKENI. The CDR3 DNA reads TGTGCCAGCTCACTGGACATTAGCAATCAGCCCCAGCATTTT. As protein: CASSLDISNQPQHF.

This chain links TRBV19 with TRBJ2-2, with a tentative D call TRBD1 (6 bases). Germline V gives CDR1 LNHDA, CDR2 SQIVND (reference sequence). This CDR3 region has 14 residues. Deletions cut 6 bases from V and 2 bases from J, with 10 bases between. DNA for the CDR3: TGTGCCAGTAGACAGGGAATCAACACCGGGGAGCTGTTTTTT. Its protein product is CASRQGINTGELFF.

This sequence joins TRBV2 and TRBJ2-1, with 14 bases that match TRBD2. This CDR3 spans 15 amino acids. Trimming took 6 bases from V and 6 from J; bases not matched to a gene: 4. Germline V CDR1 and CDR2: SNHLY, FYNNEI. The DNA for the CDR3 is TGTGCCAGCAGCCGACTAGCGGGAGGGAGCAATGAGCAGTTCTTC. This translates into CASSRLAGGSNEQFF.

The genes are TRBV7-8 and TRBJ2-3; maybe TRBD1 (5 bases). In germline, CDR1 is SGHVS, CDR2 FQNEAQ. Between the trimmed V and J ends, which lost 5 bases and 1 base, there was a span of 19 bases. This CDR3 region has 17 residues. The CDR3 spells CASSEIVRGLGTDTQYF. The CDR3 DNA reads TGTGCCAGCAGCGAAATTGTAAGGGGCCTTGGCACAGATACGCAGTATTTT.

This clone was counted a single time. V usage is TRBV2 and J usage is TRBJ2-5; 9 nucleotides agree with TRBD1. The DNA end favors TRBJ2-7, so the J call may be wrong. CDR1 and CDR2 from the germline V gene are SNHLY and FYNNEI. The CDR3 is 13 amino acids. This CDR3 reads CTTGRDRVDEQYF. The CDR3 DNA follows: TGTACCACCGGGCGGGACAGGGTAGACGAGCAGTACTTC.

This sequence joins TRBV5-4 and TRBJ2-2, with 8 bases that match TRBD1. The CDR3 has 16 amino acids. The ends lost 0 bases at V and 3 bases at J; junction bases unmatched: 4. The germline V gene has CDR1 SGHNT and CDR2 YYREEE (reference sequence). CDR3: CASSLALQGDTGELFF. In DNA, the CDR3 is TGTGCCAGCAGCTTGGCATTACAGGGGGACACCGGGGAGCTGTTTTTT. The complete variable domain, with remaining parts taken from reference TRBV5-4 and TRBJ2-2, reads ETGVTQSPTHLIKTRGQQVTLRCSSQSGHNTVSWYQQALGQGPQFIFQYYREEENGRGNFPPRFSGLQFPNYSSELNVNALELDDSALYLCASSLALQGDTGELFFGEGSRLTVL.

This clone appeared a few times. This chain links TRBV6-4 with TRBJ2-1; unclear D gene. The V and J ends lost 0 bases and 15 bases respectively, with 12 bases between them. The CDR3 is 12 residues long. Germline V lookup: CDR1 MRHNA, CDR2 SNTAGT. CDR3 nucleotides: TGTGCCAGCAGTGACTCTGGGTCAGCCCTGTTCTTC. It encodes CASSDSGSALFF.

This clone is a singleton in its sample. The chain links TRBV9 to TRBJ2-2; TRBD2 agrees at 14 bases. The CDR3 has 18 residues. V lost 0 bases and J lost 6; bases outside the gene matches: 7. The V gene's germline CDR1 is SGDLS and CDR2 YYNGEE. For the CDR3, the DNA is TGTGCCAGCAGCGTAGGACTAGCGGGAGGGTGGTCCGCCGGGGAGCTGTTTTTT. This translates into CASSVGLAGGWSAGELFF. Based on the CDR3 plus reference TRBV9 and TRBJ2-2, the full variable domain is DSGVTQTPKHLITATGQRVTLRCSPRSGDLSVYWYQQSLDQGLQFLIQYYNGEERAKGNILERFSAQQFPDLHSELNLSSLELGDSALYFCASSVGLAGGWSAGELFFGEGSRLTVL.

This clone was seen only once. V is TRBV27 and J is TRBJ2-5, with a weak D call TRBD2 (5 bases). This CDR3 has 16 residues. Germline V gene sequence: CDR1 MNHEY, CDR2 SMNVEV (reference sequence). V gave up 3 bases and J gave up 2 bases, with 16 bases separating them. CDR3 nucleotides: TGTGCCAGCAGTTTGAGGGAGCCAACCTTTCAAGAGACCCAGTACTTC. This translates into CASSLREPTFQETQYF.

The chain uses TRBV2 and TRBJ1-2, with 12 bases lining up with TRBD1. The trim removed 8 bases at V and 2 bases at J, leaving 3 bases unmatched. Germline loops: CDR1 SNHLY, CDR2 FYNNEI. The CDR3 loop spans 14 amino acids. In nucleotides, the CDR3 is TGTGCCAGCGATGGGACAGGGGGCAACTATGGCTACACCTTC. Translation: CASDGTGGNYGYTF. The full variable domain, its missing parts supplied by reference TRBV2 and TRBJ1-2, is EPEVTQTPSHQVTQMGQEVILRCVPISNHLYFYWYRQILGQKVEFLVSFYNNEISEKSEIFDDQFSVERPDGSNFTLKIRSTKLEDSAMYFCASDGTGGNYGYTFGSGTRLTVV.